This T cell receptor (beta chain) was sequenced for a study of shared clonotypes between healthy human individuals. CD4+ cells yielded CD45RA+ naive and CD45RA-negative memory subsets. Sequenced by immunoSEQ multiplex PCR; TCRdb stores in-frame clones only, minus some. This table has over a million clones, around 82% appearing once. This CDR3 region has 15 residues. V gave up 2 bases and J gave up 0 bases, with 9 bases separating them. Germline V lookup: CDR1 SGHDT, CDR2 YYEEEE. This clone appeared a single time. The sequence was collected from a man aged 18-30 years in good health. Some clones in this sample may be carry-over from other donors' samples. Sequencing input: memory CD4+ T cells from PBMCs. Documented subset: CD45RA-negative fraction. The genes are TRBV5-6 and TRBJ2-1; D is undetermined. The CDR3 protein is CASSFSATSYNEQFF. In DNA form, the CDR3 reads TGTGCCAGCAGCTTCAGCGCCACCTCCTACAATGAGCAGTTCTTC. Variable domain in full (rest from reference TRBV5-6 and TRBJ2-1): DAGVTQSPTHLIKTRGQQVTLRCSPKSGHDTVSWYQQALGQGPQFIFQYYEEEERQRGNFPDRFSGHQFPNYSSELNVNALLLGDSALYLCASSFSATSYNEQFFGPGTRLTVL.